These T cell receptor beta chains were read from a single sample in a study of cytomegalovirus exposure and HLA in healthy donors. Assay used: immunoSEQ multiplex PCR; TCRdb lists only in-frame clones, some missing. The repertoire has around 200,000 clones, 65% to 85% of them found once; the top ten carry 2.5% to 3.5%. Sequencing was carried out using PBMCs. The receptors were sampled from a woman aged 18-35 years in good health and CMV-seropositive. Both conserved end residues are part of each CDR3. Fields, in order: V gene, D gene, clone size, J gene, CDR3 DNA, CDR3 protein. A D gene is named only where the DNA matches it firmly. The size entry is marked missing in some rows and otherwise reads once, few, many or a size class.

V gene: TRBV6-4; D gene: TRBD1; clone size: once; J gene: TRBJ1-1; CDR3 DNA: TGTGCCAGCAGTGGGGACAGTGGATTGAACACTGAAGCTTTCTTT; CDR3 protein: CASSGDSGLNTEAFF
V gene: TRBV2; D gene: .; clone size: .; J gene: TRBJ1-1; CDR3 DNA: TGTGCCAGCAGTGGGGAGGGGCTCACTGAAGCTTTCTTT; CDR3 protein: CASSGEGLTEAFF
V gene: TRBV4-1; D gene: .; clone size: .; J gene: TRBJ2-1; CDR3 DNA: TGCGCCAGCAGCAAAGGGGGGACTAATTACAATGAGCAGTTCTTC; CDR3 protein: CASSKGGTNYNEQFF
V gene: TRBV10-3; D gene: TRBD1; clone size: .; J gene: TRBJ2-7; CDR3 DNA: TGTGCCATCAGTGCACCGGGACAGGGGGCCTACGAGCAGTACTTC; CDR3 protein: CAISAPGQGAYEQYF
V gene: TRBV9; D gene: .; clone size: .; J gene: TRBJ1-4; CDR3 DNA: TGTGCCAGCAGCGTAGGAGGAGGGAAGGGATATAATGAAAAACTGTTTTTT; CDR3 protein: CASSVGGGKGYNEKLFF
V gene: TRBV10-3; D gene: TRBD2; clone size: .; J gene: TRBJ2-5; CDR3 DNA: TGTGCCATCAGTGAGGAGAGCGGGGGGGGGCTCGGGTCCCAGTACTTC; CDR3 protein: CAISEESGGGLGSQYF
V gene: TRBV7-9; D gene: .; clone size: .; J gene: TRBJ2-7; CDR3 DNA: TGTGCCAGCAGCCCCAACAAGGGGCCCTTGTACTTC; CDR3 protein: CASSPNKGPLYF
V gene: TRBV9; D gene: .; clone size: .; J gene: TRBJ2-1; CDR3 DNA: TGTGCCAGCAGCGTAGAGGCTCGGGGTAATGAGCAGTTCTTC; CDR3 protein: CASSVEARGNEQFF
V gene: TRBV9; D gene: TRBD2; clone size: once; J gene: TRBJ2-3; CDR3 DNA: TGTGCCAGCAGCGTAGTGAGTAGCGGGGGGCCAGGTTTTACGCAGTATTTT; CDR3 protein: CASSVVSSGGPGFTQYF
V gene: TRBV6-5; D gene: TRBD2; clone size: .; J gene: TRBJ2-7; CDR3 DNA: TGTGCCAGCAGTTTAAATAGCGGGGGGGGATCCTACGAGCAGTACTTC; CDR3 protein: CASSLNSGGGSYEQYF
V gene: TRBV18; D gene: .; clone size: .; J gene: TRBJ2-7; CDR3 DNA: TGTGCCAGCTCACCTTTGAAGTGGGAGGACCGCGAGCAGTACTTC; CDR3 protein: CASSPLKWEDREQYF
V gene: TRBV6-1; D gene: .; clone size: .; J gene: TRBJ1-5; CDR3 DNA: TGTGCCAGCAGTGAGACAGTAAGAGATCAGCCCCAGCATTTT; CDR3 protein: CASSETVRDQPQHF
V gene: TRBV7-2; D gene: TRBD2; clone size: .; J gene: TRBJ2-1; CDR3 DNA: TGTGCCAGCAGCTCTAGCGGATTCTCCTACAATGAGCAGTTCTTC; CDR3 protein: CASSSSGFSYNEQFF
V gene: TRBV7-8; D gene: .; clone size: .; J gene: TRBJ1-5; CDR3 DNA: TGTGCCAGCAGCTTAGGGGACAAGACTAGCAATCAGCCCCAGCATTTT; CDR3 protein: CASSLGDKTSNQPQHF
V gene: TRBV29-1; D gene: TRBD1; clone size: .; J gene: TRBJ2-7; CDR3 DNA: TGCAGCGTGTGGGACAGGGGGAACTCCTACGAGCAGTACTTC; CDR3 protein: CSVWDRGNSYEQYF
V gene: TRBV19; D gene: TRBD1; clone size: .; J gene: TRBJ2-7; CDR3 DNA: TGTGCCAGTAGTACCTCGACAGGGAGCAGAGTAGCGTACTTC; CDR3 protein: CASSTSTGSRVAYF
V gene: TRBV5-1; D gene: .; clone size: .; J gene: TRBJ2-7; CDR3 DNA: TGCGCCAGCAGCTTAAGCCCGACAGACTACGAGCAGTACTTC; CDR3 protein: CASSLSPTDYEQYF
V gene: TRBV18; D gene: TRBD1; clone size: few; J gene: TRBJ1-2; CDR3 DNA: TGTGCCAGCTCACTGGGGACAGGGTACTATGGCTACACCTTC; CDR3 protein: CASSLGTGYYGYTF
V gene: TRBV6-4; D gene: .; clone size: .; J gene: TRBJ1-5; CDR3 DNA: TGTGCCAGCATTCTCGGGGGGGGAAGCAATCAGCCCCAGCATTTT; CDR3 protein: CASILGGGSNQPQHF
V gene: TRBV4-3; D gene: TRBD1; clone size: .; J gene: TRBJ2-5; CDR3 DNA: TGCGCCAGCAGCCAAGATGTCCGACAGGGTATAACGGAGACCCAGTACTTC; CDR3 protein: CASSQDVRQGITETQYF
V gene: TRBV5-1; D gene: TRBD1; clone size: once; J gene: TRBJ2-3; CDR3 DNA: TGCGCCAGCAGCTCGGGGGACAGGAGCACAGATACGCAGTATTTT; CDR3 protein: CASSSGDRSTDTQYF
V gene: TRBV7-8; D gene: .; clone size: .; J gene: TRBJ1-5; CDR3 DNA: TGTGCCAGCAGCTTAGACTCCGGGACTTCTAATCAGCCCCAGCATTTT; CDR3 protein: CASSLDSGTSNQPQHF
V gene: TRBV27; D gene: .; clone size: .; J gene: TRBJ1-2; CDR3 DNA: TGTGCCAGCAGTCCACGACTTCCCCGCTACACCTTC; CDR3 protein: CASSPRLPRYTF
V gene: TRBV6-5; D gene: .; clone size: .; J gene: TRBJ2-5; CDR3 DNA: TGTGCCAGCAGTCGCCTGGACAGGGAGGGAGAGACCCAGTACTTC; CDR3 protein: CASSRLDREGETQYF
V gene: TRBV9; D gene: TRBD1; clone size: once; J gene: TRBJ2-1; CDR3 DNA: TGTGCCAGCAGCCCTCGACAGGGCTCCTACAATGAGCAGTTCTTC; CDR3 protein: CASSPRQGSYNEQFF